Shown below are 30 T cell receptor beta chains from a single sample sequenced in a study of T-cell reconstitution after alpha-beta-depleted transplantation in children. A TCRbeta library incorporating unique molecular identifiers was prepared. TCRdb passed the PCR reads through MiXCR, listing each CDR3 protein once. The repertoire has 400,000 to 450,000 distinct CDR3 sequences, over 40% of them found once; the top ten carry roughly a quarter. Source: PBMCs, taken before TCRalphabeta/CD19-depleted stem cell transplant. The receptors were sampled from a girl aged 2 to 10 with aplastic anemia, due to receive a stem cell transplant.

V usage is TRBV10-1 and J usage is TRBJ2-1; D is possibly TRBD2 (5 bases). V was shortened by 3 bases and J by 5 bases, with 14 bases between the two germline ends. The CDR3 runs 15 residues. CDR1 WNHNN and CDR2 SYGVQD come from the germline V gene (reference sequence). The chain's CDR3 is CASSDLPGINNEQFF. CDR3 sequence (DNA): TGCGCCAGCAGTGATCTGCCCGGGATTAACAATGAGCAGTTCTTC.

The chain employs TRBV3-1 and TRBJ2-1; a weak D match, TRBD1 (5 bases). V lost 0 bases and J 0 bases, leaving 9 bases between the germline ends. The CDR3 runs to 16 residues. CDR1 and CDR2 (germline): LGHDT, YNNKEL (reference sequence). In nucleotides, the CDR3 is TGTGCCAGCAGCCAAGAAGTAGGGGTCTCCTACAATGAGCAGTTCTTC. Its translation is CASSQEVGVSYNEQFF.

The V call is TRBV5-6, the J call TRBJ2-3; TRBD2 agrees at 14 bases. V shed 4 bases, J shed 6 bases, and the junction held 7 bases outside the gene matches. This CDR3 spans 16 amino acids. Germline V gene lookup returns CDR1 SGHDT and CDR2 YYEEEE. The CDR3 sequence is CASSQGLAGVSDTQYF. DNA of the CDR3: TGTGCCAGCAGCCAGGGACTAGCGGGAGTTTCGGATACGCAGTATTTT.

This rearrangement joins TRBV27 to TRBJ2-4; D is perhaps TRBD2 (5 bases). The germline V gene encodes CDR1 MNHEY and CDR2 SMNVEV (reference sequence). The CDR3 spans 14 residues. V was pared by 3 bases and J by 9 bases, with 15 bases between. The CDR3: CASSFRGSFSIQYF. The CDR3 DNA is TGTGCCAGCAGTTTCCGGGGTAGTTTCAGCATTCAGTACTTC.

The J gene is TRBJ2-7, the V gene TRBV20-1; D is uncertain. The CDR3 is 14 amino acids. Trimming left V 0 bases short and J 3 bases short, with 12 bases between. Per the germline V gene, CDR1 is DFQATT and CDR2 is SNEGSKA (reference sequence). The CDR3 sequence: CSARDIRPSYEQYF. In DNA, the CDR3 is TGCAGTGCTAGAGATATACGGCCGAGCTACGAGCAGTACTTC.

This clonotype was counted ten times or more. This chain joins TRBV5-1 and TRBJ2-7, with D possibly TRBD1 on 7 matching bases. Germline V gives CDR1 SGHRS, CDR2 YFSETQ. Trimming left V 0 bases short and J 1 base short, with 11 bases between. CDR3 size: 15 residues. As DNA, the CDR3 is TGCGCCAGCAGCTTGGAAGCAGGGGGGTCCTACGAGCAGTACTTC. It translates to CASSLEAGGSYEQYF. Full variable domain (outside the CDR3, taken from reference TRBV5-1 and TRBJ2-7): KAGVTQTPRYLIKTRGQQVTLSCSPISGHRSVSWYQQTPGQGLQFLFEYFSETQRNKGNFPGRFSGRQFSNSRSEMNVSTLELGDSALYLCASSLEAGGSYEQYFGPGTRLTVT.

This chain joins TRBV20-1 and TRBJ2-1, with D tentatively TRBD2 (5 bases). V was trimmed by 2 bases and J by 4 bases, leaving 12 bases between them. Germline V CDR1 and CDR2: DFQATT, SNEGSKA (reference sequence). CDR3 size: 14 residues. In DNA, the CDR3 is TGCAGTGCTAGACTTAGACTACCTTACAATGAGCAGTTCTTC. It specifies CSARLRLPYNEQFF.

Turning to this clonotype: This could be a read error, since a much larger clone is one nucleotide away. This rearrangement joins TRBV20-1 to TRBJ2-3, with D possibly TRBD1 on 5 matching bases. CDR3 size: 12 residues. From germline, CDR1 is DFQATT and CDR2 SNEGSKA (reference sequence). The CDR3 DNA follows: TGCAGTGCTGTTTACTCGACAGATACGCACTATTTT. Amino acids: CSAVYSTDTHYF.

This chain links TRBV7-2 with TRBJ2-3; TRBD2 matches 7 bases. The V gene's germline CDR1 is SGHTA and CDR2 FQGNSA. With V trimmed by 1 base and J by 5 bases, 6 bases remained unmatched. CDR3 length: 15 amino acids. The chain's CDR3 is CASSLEIAGGDTQYF. Written as DNA, the CDR3 is TGTGCCAGCAGCTTAGAAATAGCGGGCGGAGATACGCAGTATTTT.

This clonotype was seen ten or more times. The chain employs TRBV13 and TRBJ2-1; 11 nucleotides match TRBD2. The CDR3 sequence is 18 residues long. From germline, CDR1 is PRHDT and CDR2 FYEKMQ (reference sequence). The J segment lost 0 bases and the V segment lost 2 bases, leaving 6 bases of the junction unmatched. The CDR3 region has the DNA TGTGCCAGCAGCTTAAGAGGGACTAGCGGACCCTCCTACAATGAGCAGTTCTTC. Translation: CASSLRGTSGPSYNEQFF.

This chain joins TRBV5-1 and TRBJ2-6; no definite D call. Germline CDR1 SGHRS, CDR2 YFSETQ. Trimming removed 0 bases from V and 0 bases from J, with 13 bases in between. The CDR3 totals 18 residues. CDR3 sequence (DNA): TGCGCCAGCAGCTTGGCCCTACTCCTCAGCTCTGGGGCCAACGTCCTGACTTTC. This codes for CASSLALLLSSGANVLTF. The full variable domain, in which reference TRBV5-1 and TRBJ2-6 provide the parts outside the CDR3, is KAGVTQTPRYLIKTRGQQVTLSCSPISGHRSVSWYQQTPGQGLQFLFEYFSETQRNKGNFPGRFSGRQFSNSRSEMNVSTLELGDSALYLCASSLALLLSSGANVLTFGAGSRLTVL.

The CDR3 DNA reads as TGTGCCAGCAGTATACGGGTCGGTGACGAGCAGTACTTC. It codes for CASSIRVGDEQYF. The chain carries TRBV5-5 and TRBJ2-7; D uncertain. This CDR3 is 13 amino acids long. The germline gives CDR1 SGHKS, CDR2 YYEKEE (reference sequence). V was pared by 5 bases and J by 5 bases, with 14 bases between.

Ten or more counts support this clonotype. The rearrangement uses TRBV5-5 and TRBJ2-6; D is undetermined. Germline CDR1 and CDR2: SGHKS and YYEKEE (reference sequence). This CDR3 region has 16 residues. V lost 0 bases, J lost 3 bases, and 10 bases lay in between. The CDR3 region is CASSLGSDLGANVLTF. The CDR3 DNA reads as TGTGCCAGCAGCTTGGGATCCGACCTTGGGGCCAACGTCCTGACTTTC.

This clonotype was counted between two and nine times. The rearrangement uses TRBV5-1 and TRBJ1-2; TRBD1 agrees at 9 bases. Germline V gene sequence: CDR1 SGHRS, CDR2 YFSETQ. The CDR3 contains 15 residues. After removal of 4 bases from V and 3 bases from J, the junction contained 7 bases not matched to a gene. The CDR3 region is CASSRPGQGHYGYTF. The CDR3, as DNA: TGCGCCAGCAGCCGACCGGGACAGGGACACTATGGCTACACCTTC.

J is TRBJ2-5 and V is TRBV28; 11 nucleotides agree with TRBD2. The V gene end was trimmed by 9 bases and the J gene end by 4 bases; junction bases not matched to a gene: 13. Per germline, CDR1 MDHEN and CDR2 SYDVKM. This CDR3 is 16 amino acids long. CDR3 region: CASSDPTSGVRETQYF. The CDR3 DNA sequence: TGTGCCAGTTCTGATCCGACTAGCGGGGTGCGAGAGACCCAGTACTTC. The whole variable domain, remainder taken from reference TRBV28 and TRBJ2-5, is DVKVTQSSRYLVKRTGEKVFLECVQDMDHENMFWYRQDPGLGLRLIYFSYDVKMKEKGDIPEGYSVSREKKERFSLILESASTNQTSMYLCASSDPTSGVRETQYFGPGTRLLVL.

In its sample, this clonotype was seen many times. The chain couples TRBV7-2 to TRBJ2-3; 7 nucleotides agree with TRBD2. V was pared by 1 base and J by 3 bases, with 4 bases of the junction left unmatched. Germline CDR1 and CDR2: SGHTA and FQGNSA. The CDR3 covers 15 residues. The CDR3, as DNA: TGTGCCAGCAGCTTAGATCGGGAGGTAACAGATACGCAGTATTTT. As protein: CASSLDREVTDTQYF.

This clonotype was detected a few times. The V gene is TRBV7-2, the J gene TRBJ1-1; TRBD1 is a possible D gene (6 bases). This CDR3 contains 15 residues. Germline V gene sequence: CDR1 SGHTA, CDR2 FQGNSA. V was pared by 5 bases and J by 4 bases, with 17 bases between. This CDR3 is CASSLEQGMGTEAFF. As DNA, the CDR3 is TGTGCCAGCAGCCTAGAACAGGGTATGGGCACTGAAGCTTTCTTT.

This rearrangement joins TRBV20-1 to TRBJ2-1; 8 bases fit TRBD1. Per germline, CDR1 DFQATT and CDR2 SNEGSKA (reference sequence). The length of the CDR3 is 15 residues. V lost 8 bases, J lost 2 bases, and 11 bases stayed unmatched. The CDR3 nucleotides are TGCAGTCCCTGTATTCAGGGGGCAGCCTACAATGAGCAGTTCTTC. Protein: CSPCIQGAAYNEQFF.

The chain uses TRBV24-1 and TRBJ1-2; TRBD1 matches 8 bases. CDR1 and CDR2 (germline): KGHDR, SFDVKD. The CDR3 extends over 15 amino acids. J gave up 3 bases and V 3 bases, and 5 bases lay outside the gene matches. The CDR3 protein is CATSDPDREDYGYTF. Here the CDR3 DNA reads TGTGCCACCAGTGATCCGGACAGGGAAGACTATGGCTACACCTTC.

The CDR3 nucleotides read TGCAGTGCCGACAGGGGGAGGCCAGATACGCAGTATTTT. It codes for CSADRGRPDTQYF. J is TRBJ2-3 and V is TRBV20-1, with TRBD1 identical over 9 bases. Germline CDR1 DFQATT, CDR2 SNEGSKA (reference sequence). CDR3 length equals 13 residues. V lost 6 bases, J lost 4 bases, and 5 bases stayed unmatched.

Turning to this clonotype: One end of the junction fails to match germline, which may point to a read error. This chain links TRBV6-1 with TRBJ2-3; perhaps D is TRBD1 or TRBD2 (6 bases each). The CDR3 runs 14 residues. Germline V gene data show CDR1 as MNHNS and CDR2 as SASEGT. The CDR3 nucleotides read TGTGCCAGCAAGGGGGGTCGGGGCACAGATACGCATTATTTT. It encodes CASKGGRGTDTHYF.

This clonotype occurred a few times. The genes are TRBV7-9 and TRBJ2-4; D gene unclear. The CDR3 covers 14 residues. V gave up 2 bases and J gave up 8 bases, with 13 bases separating them. The germline gives CDR1 SEHNR, CDR2 FQNEAQ (reference sequence). CDR3 coding DNA: TGTGCCAGCAGCTTAATATCTCCAGACGACATTCAGTACTTC. Protein: CASSLISPDDIQYF.

CDR3 in DNA: TGCAGTGCTAGAGATGGGAATTGGGGATATGGCTACACCTTC. It yields the protein CSARDGNWGYGYTF. The chain employs TRBV20-1 and TRBJ1-2; D gene unclear. CDR1 is DFQATT, CDR2 SNEGSKA, per germline (reference sequence). V lost 0 bases and J 5 bases, leaving 13 bases between the germline ends. The CDR3 contains 14 residues.

The CDR3 region has the DNA TGCAGCGCGGCCGGGACCCCGGAGGACACTGAAGCTTTCTTT. Amino acid sequence: CSAAGTPEDTEAFF. The J gene is TRBJ1-1, the V gene TRBV29-1; D is possibly TRBD1 (5 bases). The CDR3 is made up of 14 amino acids. Trimming left V 7 bases short and J 3 bases short, with 18 bases between. In germline, CDR1 is SQVTM, CDR2 ANQGSEA.

The gene calls are TRBV7-2 and TRBJ2-3; D not certain. In germline, CDR1 is SGHTA, CDR2 FQGNSA. V gave up 0 bases and J gave up 0 bases, with 7 bases separating them. CDR3 length: 15 residues. This CDR3 is CASSLALGSTDTQYF. In DNA form, the CDR3 reads TGTGCCAGCAGCTTAGCGCTAGGGAGCACAGATACGCAGTATTTT.

A few counts support this clonotype. The rearrangement uses TRBV6-1 and TRBJ2-1, with 10 bases aligning to TRBD2. The germline CDR1 and CDR2 sequences are MNHNS and SASEGT. This CDR3 region has 14 residues. V gave up 6 bases and J gave up 4 bases; unmatched junction bases: 3. Written as DNA, the CDR3 is TGTGCCAGCAGAGGGACTAGCGCGTACAATGAGCAGTTCTTC. This codes for CASRGTSAYNEQFF.

This clonotype turned up a few times. The chain couples TRBV4-3 to TRBJ2-1, with 8 positions matching TRBD2. This CDR3 spans 15 amino acids. CDR1 is LGHNA and CDR2 is YSLEER in the germline V gene. V shed 0 bases, J shed 9 bases, and the junction held 7 bases outside the gene matches. In nucleotides, the CDR3 is TGCGCCAGCAGCCAAGATCAGGTAGCGGGAAGTGAGCAGTTCTTC. Its protein product is CASSQDQVAGSEQFF.

The V gene is TRBV12-3 or TRBV12-4, the J gene TRBJ1-6; 11 bases align to TRBD1. The CDR3 has 15 residues. Trimming at V came to 2 bases and at J to 8 bases, leaving 2 bases not matched to a gene. CDR3 loop: CASSLRDRGYSPLHF. CDR3 sequence (DNA): TGTGCCAGCAGTTTAAGGGACAGGGGGTATTCACCCCTCCACTTT.

Ten or more counts support this clonotype. The chain uses TRBV27 and TRBJ2-2; tentative D call: TRBD2 (5 bases). Looked up from germline, CDR1 is MNHEY and CDR2 is SMNVEV (reference sequence). This CDR3 spans 14 amino acids. Trimming removed 6 bases at V and 5 bases at J, with 13 bases between. CDR3 nucleotides: TGTGCCAGCAGGGTACGGCCGGGGACCGGGGAGCTGTTTTTT. Translation gives CASRVRPGTGELFF.

This clonotype was seen many times. The chain combines TRBV6-1 with TRBJ1-1, with D tentatively TRBD1 (6 bases). Trimming removed 5 bases at V and 2 bases at J, with 12 bases between. Germline V gene data show CDR1 as MNHNS and CDR2 as SASEGT. The CDR3 runs to 14 residues. DNA of the CDR3: TGTGCCAGCAGTCTCAGGACAGAAAACACTGAAGCTTTCTTT. Amino acids: CASSLRTENTEAFF.